The present entry profiles one T cell receptor (beta chain) with its context. The CDR3 totals 15 residues. CDR1 is KGHSH and CDR2 is LQKENI in the germline V gene. J was trimmed by 5 bases and V by 3 bases; bases with no gene match: 8. The sample is drawn from a study of blood T cell repertoires in COVID-19. Overall study context: COVID-19 samples collected from the United States, Italy and Spain covered acute and convalescent phases. T cells, B-cell-depleted T cells, or PBMCs supplied cDNA or gDNA.

Assay used: immunoSEQ multiplex PCR; TCRdb lists only in-frame clones, some missing. The profile shows roughly 120,000 clones, roughly 88% of them singletons. This sequence was found in a woman in her forties or fifties with active or convalescent COVID-19. This chain links TRBV18 with TRBJ1-1, with 8 nucleotides matching TRBD1. The sample taken for sequencing was peripheral blood. The CDR3 DNA follows: TGTGCCAGCTCACCTCAGGGGGCGCGGGGGACTGAAGCTTTCTTT. This gives the protein CASSPQGARGTEAFF.